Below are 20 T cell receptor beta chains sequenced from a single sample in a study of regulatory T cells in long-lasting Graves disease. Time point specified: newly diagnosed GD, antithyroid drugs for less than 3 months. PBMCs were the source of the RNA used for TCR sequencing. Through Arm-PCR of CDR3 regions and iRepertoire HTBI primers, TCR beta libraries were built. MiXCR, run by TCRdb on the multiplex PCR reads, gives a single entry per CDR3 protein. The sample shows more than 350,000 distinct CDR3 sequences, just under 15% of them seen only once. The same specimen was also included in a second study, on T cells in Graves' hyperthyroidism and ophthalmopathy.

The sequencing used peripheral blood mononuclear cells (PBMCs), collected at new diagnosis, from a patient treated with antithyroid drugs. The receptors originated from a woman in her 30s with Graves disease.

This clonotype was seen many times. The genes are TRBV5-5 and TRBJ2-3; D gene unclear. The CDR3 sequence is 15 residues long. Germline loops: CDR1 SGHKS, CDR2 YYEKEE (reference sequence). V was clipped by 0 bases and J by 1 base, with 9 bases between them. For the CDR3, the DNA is TGTGCCAGCAGCTTGGATAAGTTCGGCACAGATACGCAGTATTTT. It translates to CASSLDKFGTDTQYF.

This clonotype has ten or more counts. DNA for the CDR3: TGCAGTTCCGATAGCGGGAGCGGTGAGACCCAGTACTTC. It encodes CSSDSGSGETQYF. The rearrangement links TRBV20-1 to TRBJ2-5; the match to TRBD2 covers 9 bases. V dropped 8 bases and J dropped 5; count of bases not matched to a gene: 9. This CDR3 region has 13 residues. The V gene's germline CDR1 is DFQATT and CDR2 SNEGSKA (reference sequence).

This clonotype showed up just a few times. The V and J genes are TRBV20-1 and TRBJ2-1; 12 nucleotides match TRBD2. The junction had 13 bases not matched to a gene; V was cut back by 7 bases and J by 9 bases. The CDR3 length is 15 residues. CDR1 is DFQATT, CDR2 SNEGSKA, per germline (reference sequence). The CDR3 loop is CSGFPLAGGLTEQFF. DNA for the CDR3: TGCAGTGGTTTTCCCCTAGCGGGAGGGTTAACTGAGCAGTTCTTC.

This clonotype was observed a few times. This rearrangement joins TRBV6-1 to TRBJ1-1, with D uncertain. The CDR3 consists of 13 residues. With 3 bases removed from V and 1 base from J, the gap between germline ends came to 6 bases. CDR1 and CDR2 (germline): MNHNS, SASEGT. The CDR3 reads CASSDTGNTEAFF. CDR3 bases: TGTGCCAGCAGTGACACGGGGAACACTGAAGCTTTCTTT.

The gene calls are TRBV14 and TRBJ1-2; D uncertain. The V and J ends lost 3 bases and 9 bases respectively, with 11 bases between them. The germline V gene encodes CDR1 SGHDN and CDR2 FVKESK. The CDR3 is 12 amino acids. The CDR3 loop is CASSQTGYSYTF. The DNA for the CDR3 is TGTGCCAGCAGCCAGACCGGCTACAGCTACACCTTC.

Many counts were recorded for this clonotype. CDR3 sequence: CSAREGTSGFGQYF. The DNA of the CDR3 is TGCAGTGCTAGGGAAGGCACTAGCGGGTTCGGGCAGTACTTC. The V gene is TRBV20-1, the J gene TRBJ2-7; TRBD2 agrees at 9 bases. CDR3 length equals 14 residues. The V and J ends lost 3 bases and 9 bases, in that order; junction bases with no gene match: 12. The germline gives CDR1 DFQATT, CDR2 SNEGSKA (reference sequence).

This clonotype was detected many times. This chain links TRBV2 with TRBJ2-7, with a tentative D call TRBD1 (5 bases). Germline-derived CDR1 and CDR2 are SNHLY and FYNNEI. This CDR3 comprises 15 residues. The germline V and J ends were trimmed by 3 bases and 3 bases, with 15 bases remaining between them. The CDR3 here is CASSEIGQKNYEQYF. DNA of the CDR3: TGTGCCAGCAGTGAGATTGGACAAAAGAACTACGAGCAGTACTTC.

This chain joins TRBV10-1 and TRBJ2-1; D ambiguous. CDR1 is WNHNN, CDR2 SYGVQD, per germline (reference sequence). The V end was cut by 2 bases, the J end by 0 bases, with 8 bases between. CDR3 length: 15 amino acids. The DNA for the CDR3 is TGCGCCAGCAGTGAGGACCCTAGCTCCTACAATGAGCAGTTCTTC. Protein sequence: CASSEDPSSYNEQFF.

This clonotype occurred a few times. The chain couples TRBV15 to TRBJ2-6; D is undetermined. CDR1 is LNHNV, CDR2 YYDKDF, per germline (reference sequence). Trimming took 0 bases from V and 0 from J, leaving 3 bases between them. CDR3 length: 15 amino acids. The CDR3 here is CATSRDYSGANVLTF. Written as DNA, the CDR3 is TGTGCCACCAGCAGAGATTACTCTGGGGCCAACGTCCTGACTTTC.

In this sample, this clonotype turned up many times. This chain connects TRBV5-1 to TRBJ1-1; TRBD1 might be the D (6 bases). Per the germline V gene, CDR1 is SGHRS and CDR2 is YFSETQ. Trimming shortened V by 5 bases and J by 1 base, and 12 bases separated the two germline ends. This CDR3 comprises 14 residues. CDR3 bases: TGCGCCAGCAGACCCGGGACACAGAACACTGAAGCTTTCTTT. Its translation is CASRPGTQNTEAFF.

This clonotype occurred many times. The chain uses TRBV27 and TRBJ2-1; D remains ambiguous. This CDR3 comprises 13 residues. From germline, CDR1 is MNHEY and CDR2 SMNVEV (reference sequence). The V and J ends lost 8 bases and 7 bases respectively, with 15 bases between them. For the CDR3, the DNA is TGTGCCAGCGTAGGGTGGGGTAATAATGAGCAGTTCTTC. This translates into CASVGWGNNEQFF.

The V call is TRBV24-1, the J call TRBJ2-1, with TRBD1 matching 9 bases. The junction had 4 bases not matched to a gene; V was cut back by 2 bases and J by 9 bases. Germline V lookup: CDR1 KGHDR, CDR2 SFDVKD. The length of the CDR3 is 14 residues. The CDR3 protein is CATSDWTGAGEQFF. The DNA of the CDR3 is TGTGCCACCAGTGATTGGACAGGGGCGGGTGAGCAGTTCTTC.

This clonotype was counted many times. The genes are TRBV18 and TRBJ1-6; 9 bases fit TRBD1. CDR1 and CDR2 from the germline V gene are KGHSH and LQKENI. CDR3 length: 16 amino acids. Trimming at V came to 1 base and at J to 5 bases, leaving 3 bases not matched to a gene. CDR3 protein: CASSPQRQGDNSPLHF. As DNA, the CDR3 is TGTGCCAGCTCACCACAAAGACAGGGGGATAATTCACCCCTCCACTTT. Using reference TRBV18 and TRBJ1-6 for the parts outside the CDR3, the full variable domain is NAGVMQNPRHLVRRRGQEARLRCSPMKGHSHVYWYRQLPEEGLKFMVYLQKENIIDESGMPKERFSAEFPKEGPSILRIQQVVRGDSAAYFCASSPQRQGDNSPLHFGNGTRLTVT.

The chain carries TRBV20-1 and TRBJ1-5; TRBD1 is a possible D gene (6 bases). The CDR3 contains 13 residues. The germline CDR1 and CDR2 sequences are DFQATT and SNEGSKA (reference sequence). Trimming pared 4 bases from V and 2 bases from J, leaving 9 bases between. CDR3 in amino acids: CSANQGRNQPQHF. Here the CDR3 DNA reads TGCAGTGCTAACCAGGGGCGCAATCAGCCCCAGCATTTT.

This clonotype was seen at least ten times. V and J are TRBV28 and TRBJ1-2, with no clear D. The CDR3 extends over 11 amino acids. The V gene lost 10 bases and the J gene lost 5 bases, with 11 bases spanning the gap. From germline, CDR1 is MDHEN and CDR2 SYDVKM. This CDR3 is CATALGYGYTF. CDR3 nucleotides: TGTGCCACCGCCCTCGGTTATGGCTACACCTTC.

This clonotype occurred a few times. This chain's CDR3 is CAWLPTGGVADTQYF. CDR3 DNA: TGTGCCTGGTTACCGACAGGGGGGGTGGCAGATACGCAGTATTTT. V gene TRBV30 combines with J gene TRBJ2-3; 9 nucleotides match TRBD1. V lost 5 bases and J lost 4; bases outside the gene matches: 10. The CDR3 is 15 amino acids. Germline CDR1 reads GTSNPN; CDR2 reads SVGIG (reference sequence). Based on the CDR3 plus reference TRBV30 and TRBJ2-3, the full variable domain is SQTIHQWPATLVQPVGSPLSLECTVEGTSNPNLYWYRQAAGRGLQLLFYSVGIGQISSEVPQNLSASRPQDRQFILSSKKLLLSDSGFYLCAWLPTGGVADTQYFGPGTRLTVL.

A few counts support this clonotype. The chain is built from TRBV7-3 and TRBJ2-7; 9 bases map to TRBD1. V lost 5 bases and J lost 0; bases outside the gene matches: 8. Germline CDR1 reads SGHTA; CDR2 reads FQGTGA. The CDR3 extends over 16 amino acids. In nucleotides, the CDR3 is TGTGCCAGCAGCCTTTCCGGGACAGGGCGCTCCTACGAGCAGTACTTC. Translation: CASSLSGTGRSYEQYF.

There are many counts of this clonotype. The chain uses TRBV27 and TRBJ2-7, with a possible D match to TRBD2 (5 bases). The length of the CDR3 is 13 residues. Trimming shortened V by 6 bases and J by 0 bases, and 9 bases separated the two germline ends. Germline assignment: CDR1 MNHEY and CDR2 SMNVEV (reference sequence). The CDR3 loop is CASSFRGSYEQYF. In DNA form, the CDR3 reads TGTGCCAGCAGCTTTCGGGGCTCCTACGAGCAGTACTTC.

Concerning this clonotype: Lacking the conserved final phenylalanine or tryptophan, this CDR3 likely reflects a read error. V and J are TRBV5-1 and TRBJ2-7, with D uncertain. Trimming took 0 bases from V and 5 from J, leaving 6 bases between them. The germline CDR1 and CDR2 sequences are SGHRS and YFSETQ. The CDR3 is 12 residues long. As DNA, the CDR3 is TGCGCCAGCAGCTTGGCCGGTCACGAGCAGTACCTC. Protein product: CASSLAGHEQYL.

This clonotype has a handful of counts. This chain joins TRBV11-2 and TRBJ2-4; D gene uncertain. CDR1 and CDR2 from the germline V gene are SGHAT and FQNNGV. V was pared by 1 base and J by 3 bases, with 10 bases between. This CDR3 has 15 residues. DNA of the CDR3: TGTGCCAGCAGCTTAGGCCCCCAGGACAAAAACATTCAGTACTTC. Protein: CASSLGPQDKNIQYF.